Listed below are T cell receptor beta chains from one sample, sequenced in a study of T cell changes during pregnancy in multiple sclerosis. The protocol was immunoSEQ multiplex PCR, while the TCRdb copy is restricted to in-frame clones and leaves out a portion. The table records 75,000 to 95,000 clones, approximately 92% of them present only once. This specimen was peripheral blood, taken after pregnancy. The receptors derive from a female donor with multiple sclerosis, enrolled in a pregnancy study. The CDR3 runs from the conserved cysteine through the conserved F or W. D genes are given only for firm matches. Clone size is not always given. Where it is, it says once, few, many or a class for expanded clones.

clone_size	v_call	d_call	j_call	cdr3_aa	cdr3_nt
.	TRBV28	TRBD1	TRBJ1-2	CASSVTPGTGPSNYGYTF	TGTGCCAGCAGTGTAACTCCCGGGACAGGGCCTTCTAACTATGGCTACACCTTC
.	TRBV11-3	TRBD1	TRBJ1-1	CASTSAGQGVTEAFF	TGTGCCAGCACCTCCGCGGGACAGGGGGTTACTGAAGCTTTCTTT
.	TRBV18	.	TRBJ2-1	CASSPKWRRDSYNEQFF	TGTGCCAGCTCACCAAAATGGAGACGGGACTCCTACAATGAGCAGTTCTTC
.	TRBV29-1	.	TRBJ2-7	CSVAINYEQYF	TGCAGCGTTGCCATCAACTACGAGCAGTACTTC
.	TRBV19	TRBD2	TRBJ2-4	CASSIPIGLAGSKNIQYF	TGTGCCAGTAGTATACCTATCGGACTAGCGGGATCCAAAAACATTCAGTACTTC
.	TRBV29-1	.	TRBJ2-7	CSVRLGSSSYEQYF	TGCAGCGTTCGCTTAGGTTCTAGCTCCTACGAGCAGTACTTC
few	TRBV6-5	.	TRBJ1-1	CASSQTETNTEAFF	TGTGCCAGCAGTCAGACAGAAACGAACACTGAAGCTTTCTTT
.	TRBV5-8	.	TRBJ2-2	CASSSGGAGTGELFF	TGTGCCAGCAGTTCGGGCGGGGCGGGCACCGGGGAGCTGTTTTTT
.	TRBV30	.	TRBJ2-2	CAWSVTSGELFF	TGTGCCTGGAGTGTGACTAGCGGGGAGCTGTTTTTT
.	TRBV7-8	.	TRBJ2-3	CASSWMPLRSTDTQYF	TGTGCCAGCAGCTGGATGCCCCTGCGGTCCACAGATACGCAGTATTTT
.	TRBV27	TRBD1	TRBJ1-5	CASSPWDRGNQPQHF	TGTGCCAGCAGTCCCTGGGACAGGGGGAATCAGCCCCAGCATTTT
.	TRBV6-6	TRBD1	TRBJ1-1	CASSYTGGTEAFF	TGTGCCAGCAGTTATACAGGGGGCACTGAAGCTTTCTTT
.	TRBV7-9	TRBD1	TRBJ2-7	CASSRDSPRIYEQYF	TGTGCCAGCAGTCGGGACAGCCCAAGGATCTACGAGCAGTACTTC
.	TRBV2	.	TRBJ1-2	CASSEGVANYGYTF	TGTGCCAGCAGTGAAGGAGTAGCTAACTATGGCTACACCTTC
.	TRBV28	.	TRBJ1-2	CASLLSPVYGYTF	TGTGCCAGCCTCCTTTCCCCAGTCTATGGCTACACCTTC
.	TRBV10-2	TRBD2	TRBJ2-3	CASSESWTSGITDTQYF	TGCGCCAGCAGTGAGTCCTGGACTAGCGGGATCACAGATACGCAGTATTTT
.	TRBV5-1	TRBD1	TRBJ2-3	CASSSTGGIDTQYF	TGCGCCAGCAGCTCAACAGGGGGAATAGATACGCAGTATTTT
.	TRBV6-5	TRBD1	TRBJ2-7	CASTKEPGQGGQYF	TGTGCCAGCACAAAAGAACCGGGACAGGGAGGGCAGTACTTC
.	TRBV7-9	.	TRBJ2-3	CASSLNRVRTDTQYF	TGTGCCAGCAGCTTAAACCGGGTCCGCACAGATACGCAGTATTTT
.	TRBV2	.	TRBJ2-5	CASHRTTQETQYF	TGTGCCAGCCACAGAACAACACAAGAGACCCAGTACTTC
.	TRBV6-5	.	TRBJ2-5	CASSATEGRETQYF	TGTGCCAGCAGCGCCACAGAGGGTAGGGAGACCCAGTACTTC
.	TRBV5-1	.	TRBJ2-7	CASSLTGISYEQYF	TGCGCCAGCAGCTTGACAGGGATTTCCTACGAGCAGTACTTC
.	TRBV10-3	.	TRBJ2-2	CVARTPTGELFF	TGTGTTGCCAGGACTCCCACCGGGGAGCTGTTTTTT
.	TRBV25-1	TRBD2	TRBJ2-7	CASSPAGSTYEQYF	TGTGCCAGCAGTCCAGCGGGAAGCACCTACGAGCAGTACTTC
.	TRBV6-5	.	TRBJ2-1	CASSYSKLGEQFF	TGTGCCAGCAGTTACTCCAAGCTAGGTGAGCAGTTCTTC
once	TRBV5-1	.	TRBJ2-1	CASSEGEGGYNEQFF	TGCGCCAGCAGCGAGGGGGAGGGGGGCTACAATGAGCAGTTCTTC
.	TRBV29-1	.	TRBJ2-3	CSVIRAEPTDTQYF	TGCAGCGTGATCCGCGCCGAGCCCACAGATACGCAGTATTTT
once	TRBV9	TRBD1	TRBJ1-1	CASSVGGGKTEAFF	TGTGCCAGCAGCGTTGGAGGGGGCAAAACTGAAGCTTTCTTT
.	TRBV6-5	TRBD1	TRBJ2-7	CASSYSIQGAYEQYF	TGTGCCAGCAGTTACTCGATCCAGGGGGCCTACGAGCAGTACTTC
.	TRBV29-1	TRBD2	TRBJ2-2	CSVEGTSVTGELFF	TGCAGCGTTGAAGGGACTAGCGTTACCGGGGAGCTGTTTTTT
.	TRBV7-6	TRBD2	TRBJ2-1	CASSLELAFLHNEQFF	TGTGCCAGCAGCTTGGAACTAGCGTTCCTACACAATGAGCAGTTCTTC
.	TRBV4-1	TRBD1	TRBJ1-5	CASSQEGQGSQPQHF	TGCGCCAGCAGCCAAGAGGGACAGGGAAGTCAGCCCCAGCATTTT
.	TRBV5-1	.	TRBJ1-4	CASSLGGTQKGEKLFF	TGCGCCAGCAGCTTGGGAGGGACACAGAAAGGTGAAAAACTGTTTTTT
once	TRBV30	.	TRBJ2-1	CAWTGGSPNYNEQFF	TGTGCCTGGACTGGAGGGTCCCCAAACTACAATGAGCAGTTCTTC
few	TRBV11-2	TRBD1	TRBJ2-7	CASSLLPGQGSYEQYF	TGTGCCAGCAGCCTTTTACCCGGACAGGGATCCTACGAGCAGTACTTC
.	TRBV29-1	.	TRBJ2-1	CSVEKEPGLEQFF	TGCAGCGTTGAAAAGGAACCAGGGCTAGAGCAGTTCTTC
.	TRBV19	.	TRBJ1-2	CASSRGTNYGYTF	TGTGCCAGTAGTAGGGGCACAAACTATGGCTACACCTTC
.	TRBV2	.	TRBJ1-1	CASSEVEGGYTEAFF	TGTGCCAGCAGTGAGGTGGAGGGCGGGTACACTGAAGCTTTCTTT
few	TRBV5-6	TRBD2	TRBJ2-1	CASSLILAQSQFF	TGTGCCAGCAGCTTGATACTAGCGCAGAGTCAGTTCTTC
.	TRBV6-5	TRBD2	TRBJ2-5	CASSAQTSGQETQYF	TGTGCCAGCAGTGCCCAGACTAGCGGGCAAGAGACCCAGTACTTC
once	TRBV30	.	TRBJ2-2	CAWSALGSGELFF	TGTGCCTGGAGTGCACTAGGCTCCGGGGAGCTGTTTTTT